Listed below are T cell receptor beta chains from one sample, sequenced in a study of blood T cell repertoires in COVID-19. Only in-frame clones appear in the TCRdb table, and some are missing; sequencing was by immunoSEQ multiplex PCR. The sample consists of some 100,000 clones, 88% of them appearing once. Sequencing was performed on peripheral blood. These receptors originate from a woman aged 70 to 79 with acute or convalescent COVID-19. CDR3s leave out the opening cysteine and the closing phenylalanine or tryptophan. The D gene is left open where the match is weak.

NA	TRBJ2-1	TRBV11-3	ASSAASGALF
TRBD1	TRBJ1-4	TRBV5-5	ASSLGQGTTNEKLF
NA	TRBJ2-1	TRBV9	ASSVTGVPGNEQF
TRBD2	TRBJ2-7	TRBV7-8	ASSLLLAGAVEQY
NA	TRBJ2-5	TRBV27	ASSLGRSGETQY
NA	TRBJ2-7	TRBV7-9	ASSNDQGGSYEQY
NA	TRBJ2-7	TRBV15	ATSSTGYEQY
NA	TRBJ2-3	TRBV5-6	ASSLTTALATDTQY
TRBD2	TRBJ2-1	TRBV9	ASSVSRGGAREQF
NA	TRBJ1-5	TRBV5-6	ASSLGGDGYQPQH
NA	TRBJ1-3	TRBV3-1/TRBV3-2	ASSQQAGNTIY
TRBD1	TRBJ2-1	TRBV24-1	ATSDLWSTGGRQF
NA	TRBJ2-7	TRBV18	ASSPGPSREQY
TRBD1	TRBJ2-1	TRBV30	AWRTGAYNEQF
TRBD1	TRBJ2-2	TRBV15	ATSSGQGALGELF
TRBD1	TRBJ2-7	TRBV5-1	ASSLLTGGFYEQY
NA	TRBJ2-3	TRBV2	ASSAEITDTQY
TRBD1	TRBJ2-5	TRBV6-5	ASSYWGQAYQETQY
TRBD2	TRBJ2-3	TRBV5-1	ASSPGTSGVDTQY
TRBD2	TRBJ2-1	TRBV5-1	ASRRTGTSGGHNEQF
TRBD1	TRBJ1-5	TRBV27	ASSLTLPTGNQPQH
TRBD1	TRBJ2-5	TRBV24-1	ATSDLAGQGPKTQY
NA	TRBJ1-2	TRBV5-1	ASSSTGTQVNYGYT
NA	TRBJ1-1	TRBV10-3	AISQTANTEAF
TRBD1	TRBJ1-6	TRBV28	ASSLSGGYNSPLH
NA	TRBJ1-1	TRBV11-2	ASSNRTPRRVRTEAF
TRBD1	TRBJ1-5	TRBV27	ASSSHGATGTGGSYSNQPQH
NA	TRBJ1-5	TRBV25-1	ASSEPGPNQPQH
NA	TRBJ1-3	TRBV9	ASSAGITGSGNTIY
NA	TRBJ2-7	TRBV29-1	SVVGTHEQY
TRBD2	TRBJ2-7	TRBV27	ASSSSGSYEQY
NA	TRBJ2-7	TRBV5-5	ASSLDRSRGPGVYEQY
TRBD1	TRBJ1-2	TRBV2	ASRGDRLYGYT
NA	TRBJ1-5	TRBV10-3	AISESDYQPQH
NA	TRBJ2-5	TRBV19	ASSIAYGLDRETQY
NA	TRBJ2-4	TRBV2	ASNPAGGQEKNIQY
TRBD2	TRBJ2-7	TRBV29-1	SAGLSYEQY
NA	TRBJ2-5	TRBV5-6	ASSLGDNQETQY
NA	TRBJ1-6	TRBV2	ASTFRTADSPLH
NA	TRBJ1-1	TRBV2	ASRQGNRAF
TRBD1	TRBJ2-7	TRBV14	ASSQERERDSDYEQY
NA	TRBJ2-1	TRBV7-9	ASSEPQRGVYNEQF
TRBD1	TRBJ2-5	TRBV11-2	ASSPSGQGGTQY
TRBD1	TRBJ2-2	TRBV5-1	ASSLQGVPGELF
TRBD2	TRBJ2-7	TRBV19	ASSRSGGSSYEQY
TRBD2	TRBJ2-5	TRBV7-3	ASSFSGGEETQY
NA	TRBJ1-2	TRBV5-1	ASMGLYGYT
NA	TRBJ1-1	TRBV2	ASSELPGRVNTEAF
NA	TRBJ1-4	TRBV18	ASSPVQQEKLF
TRBD1	TRBJ1-1	TRBV19	ASSSQGARVNTEAF
NA	TRBJ2-3	TRBV6-4	ASSDSLAGTDTQY
NA	TRBJ1-6	TRBV12-3/TRBV12-4	ASSLSVYSPLH
TRBD2	TRBJ2-7	TRBV4-1	ASSLGLAGPEQY
NA	TRBJ1-4	TRBV5-4	ASSLLGSGPHEKLF
TRBD2	TRBJ2-2	TRBV24-1	ATRPGLAEYTGELF
TRBD1	TRBJ1-1	TRBV14	ASSQHLGTGVLMNTEAF
TRBD1	TRBJ1-6	TRBV4-1	ASSQDGTGFSPLH
TRBD1	TRBJ1-6	TRBV24-1	ATSDRDNSPLH
NA	TRBJ1-6	TRBV6-6	ASRQTEKESPLH
NA	TRBJ2-7	TRBV19	ASSIDRGYEQY